This TCR beta chain was found in a study of Graves' ophthalmopathy and Graves' hyperthyroidism. In this cohort, patients with other autoimmune diseases, uncontrolled infections, pregnancy or lactation were excluded. The germline V gene has CDR1 SGDLS and CDR2 YYNGEE. V dropped 3 bases and J dropped 7 bases, with 10 bases sitting between them. CDR3 length: 12 residues. There are many counts of this clonotype. Its antigen is still unknown. Findings and caveats of the study: The study's model predicted ophthalmopathy progression at around 70% sensitivity and approximately 72% specificity.

The authors amplified TCR beta CDR3 regions from RNA transcripts. HTBI primers primed a first-round RT-PCR, and a second-round multiplex PCR followed. TCRdb redid the calling of the multiplex PCR reads with MiXCR, one entry per CDR3 protein. The data contain 150,000 to 200,000 distinct CDR3 sequences, around 40% of them singletons. The sample taken for sequencing was peripheral blood. This receptor was obtained from a young man with Graves' ophthalmopathy. The chain links TRBV9 to TRBJ1-1; D perhaps matches TRBD1 (6 bases). The DNA for the CDR3 is TGTGCCAGCAGCGCCGAGACAGGTGAAGCTTTCTTT. It codes for CASSAETGEAFF.